This entry lists 24 T cell receptor beta chains sequenced from one sample in a study of T cell responses to AZD1222 COVID-19 vaccine. Clones were read by immunoSEQ multiplex PCR, and TCRdb kept only the in-frame ones, dropping some. The repertoire holds 170,000 or so clones, with around 90% as singletons. The sample consisted of peripheral blood, taken on day 0 of AZD1222 vaccination. These receptors all come from an adult in good health.

This clone was found a few times. V gene TRBV18 combines with J gene TRBJ2-1, with D hard to call. The germline V gene has CDR1 KGHSH and CDR2 LQKENI. The CDR3 runs to 12 residues. Trimming took off 3 bases at V and 6 bases at J, with 6 bases between the two ends. This CDR3 reads CASSPLPNEQFF. Here the CDR3 DNA reads TGTGCCAGCTCACCCCTTCCCAATGAGCAGTTCTTC.

In this sample, this clone turned up a few times. The genes are TRBV5-1 and TRBJ2-1; 9 bases are a match to TRBD2. The germline gives CDR1 SGHRS, CDR2 YFSETQ. V dropped 0 bases and J dropped 3; count of bases not matched to a gene: 4. CDR3 length equals 16 residues. In DNA, the CDR3 is TGCGCCAGCAGCTTGGGACTAGCGGCGAACTACAATGAGCAGTTCTTC. Its translation: CASSLGLAANYNEQFF.

J is TRBJ2-2 and V is TRBV9; TRBD2 matches 8 bases. Germline V gene data show CDR1 as SGDLS and CDR2 as YYNGEE. The CDR3 length is 17 residues. J was trimmed by 5 bases and V by 4 bases; bases with no gene match: 13. The CDR3 sequence: CASSSQAGVVRTGELFF. The CDR3 nucleotides are TGTGCCAGCAGCTCCCAAGCGGGAGTCGTGAGGACCGGGGAGCTGTTTTTT. The entire variable domain, with the rest obtained from reference TRBV9 and TRBJ2-2, is as follows: DSGVTQTPKHLITATGQRVTLRCSPRSGDLSVYWYQQSLDQGLQFLIQYYNGEERAKGNILERFSAQQFPDLHSELNLSSLELGDSALYFCASSSQAGVVRTGELFFGEGSRLTVL.

The chain links TRBV19 to TRBJ2-1; 12 bases are a match to TRBD2. Unmatched junction bases numbered 15, after V lost 6 bases and J lost 3 bases. The germline V gene has CDR1 LNHDA and CDR2 SQIVND (reference sequence). The CDR3 spans 19 residues. The CDR3 reads CASSPRASLAGGVYNEQFF. Here the CDR3 DNA reads TGTGCCAGTAGCCCCAGGGCGTCACTAGCGGGAGGTGTCTACAATGAGCAGTTCTTC.

The chain combines TRBV7-9 with TRBJ1-5, with D perhaps TRBD1 (5 bases). Germline V CDR1 and CDR2: SEHNR, FQNEAQ (reference sequence). V gave up 3 bases and J gave up 3 bases, with 9 bases separating them. This CDR3 is 14 amino acids long. CDR3 protein: CASSFGGDNQPQHF. CDR3 in DNA: TGTGCCAGCAGCTTTGGGGGGGACAATCAGCCCCAGCATTTT.

The chain couples TRBV7-6 to TRBJ2-7, with 13 bases identical to TRBD2. The germline V gene has CDR1 SGHVS and CDR2 FNYEAQ. Losses at the gene ends were 5 bases for V and 6 bases for J; bases not matched to a gene: 7. The CDR3 is made up of 15 amino acids. Here the CDR3 DNA reads TGTGCCAGCAGCGCCGGGACTAGCGGGAACAGCGAGCAGTACTTC. Its protein is CASSAGTSGNSEQYF.

CDR3 amino acids: CASSRTGEVHEQYF. The CDR3 DNA is TGTGCCAGCAGCCGGACAGGGGAGGTCCACGAGCAGTACTTC. V gene TRBV6-5 combines with J gene TRBJ2-7; TRBD1 aligns across 9 bases. Germline assignment: CDR1 MNHEY and CDR2 SVGAGI. The CDR3 is made up of 14 amino acids. The V segment lost 6 bases and the J segment 5 bases; nucleotides outside the gene matches: 8.

This chain links TRBV28 with TRBJ1-1; D is unresolved. Germline CDR1 reads MDHEN; CDR2 reads SYDVKM. The V and J ends lost 5 bases and 11 bases respectively, with 9 bases between them. This CDR3 has 10 amino acids. The CDR3 loop reads CASSGGWAFF. Written as DNA, the CDR3 is TGTGCCAGCAGTGGAGGGTGGGCTTTCTTT.

This clone was seen only once. This rearrangement joins TRBV28 to TRBJ2-7, with TRBD2 as a possible D gene (6 bases). The CDR3 is 15 amino acids. V was cut by 7 bases and J by 6 bases, with 22 bases left in between. CDR1 MDHEN and CDR2 SYDVKM come from the germline V gene. CDR3 loop: CASTPAGRTTGEQYF. CDR3 bases: TGTGCCAGCACCCCAGCCGGTAGGACTACCGGCGAGCAGTACTTC.

The chain carries TRBV6-5 and TRBJ2-3, with a weak D call TRBD1 (5 bases). The CDR3 runs to 15 residues. V shed 0 bases and J shed 4 bases, with 11 bases lying between them. Germline lookup yields CDR1 MNHEY and CDR2 SVGAGI. DNA of the CDR3: TGTGCCAGCAGTTACTCAGGGCAGGGATCAGATACGCAGTATTTT. This sequence encodes CASSYSGQGSDTQYF.

This chain uses TRBV6-6 with TRBJ2-1; TRBD2 matches 7 bases. CDR1 and CDR2 from the germline V gene are MNHNY and SVGAGI (reference sequence). This CDR3 spans 16 amino acids. V trimming: 6 bases; J trimming: 0 bases; junction bases outside the gene matches: 8. The CDR3 protein is CASSGLRGSSYNEQFF. The CDR3 bases are TGTGCCAGCAGCGGACTCCGCGGGAGCTCCTACAATGAGCAGTTCTTC.

This chain joins TRBV2 and TRBJ1-3, with 7 bases matching TRBD1. This CDR3 spans 15 amino acids. With V trimmed by 8 bases and J by 0 bases, 7 bases remained unmatched. The germline V gene encodes CDR1 SNHLY and CDR2 FYNNEI. The CDR3 bases are TGTGCCAGCGGGGGACAGCCTCTCTCTGGAAACACCATATATTTT. Residues: CASGGQPLSGNTIYF.

CDR3 protein: CASGDRGFEQYF. The CDR3 DNA reads as TGTGCCAGCGGGGACAGGGGTTTTGAGCAGTACTTC. The chain uses TRBV2 and TRBJ2-7; 10 bases are a match to TRBD1. The ends lost 8 bases at V and 7 bases at J; junction bases unmatched: 5. Germline CDR1 SNHLY, CDR2 FYNNEI. The CDR3 is 12 amino acids.

This clone was counted a few times. The chain couples TRBV5-4 to TRBJ2-1; D may be TRBD2 (7 bases). This CDR3 comprises 13 residues. Germline CDR1 SGHNT, CDR2 YYREEE (reference sequence). Trimming took off 4 bases at V and 12 bases at J, with 17 bases between the two ends. CDR3 sequence: CASSDAGDRSQFF. As DNA, the CDR3 is TGTGCCAGCAGCGATGCGGGAGACAGGTCGCAGTTCTTC.

The chain carries TRBV6-5 and TRBJ2-7; D unresolved. V was pared by 2 bases and J by 5 bases, with 7 bases between. Germline CDR1 reads MNHEY; CDR2 reads SVGAGI. CDR3 size: 12 residues. CDR3 in amino acids: CASSYGRNEQYF. The CDR3 region has the DNA TGTGCCAGCAGTTACGGGCGGAACGAGCAGTACTTC.

This chain joins TRBV18 and TRBJ2-2; TRBD2 matches at 11 bases. The junction had 5 bases not matched to a gene; V was cut back by 3 bases and J by 5 bases. In germline, CDR1 is KGHSH, CDR2 LQKENI. The length of the CDR3 is 16 residues. The CDR3 nucleotides read TGTGCCAGCTCACCCACTAGCGGGAGTTCAACCGGGGAGCTGTTTTTT. Protein product: CASSPTSGSSTGELFF.

The genes are TRBV29-1 and TRBJ2-1, with D possibly matching TRBD1 (5 bases). The CDR3 runs 15 residues. The germline V gene encodes CDR1 SQVTM and CDR2 ANQGSEA. V lost 1 base and J 4 bases, leaving 14 bases between the germline ends. Here the CDR3 reads CSVEVREKEYNEQFF. The DNA of the CDR3 is TGCAGCGTTGAAGTCAGGGAAAAGGAGTACAATGAGCAGTTCTTC.

The gene calls are TRBV19 and TRBJ1-2; the match to TRBD1 covers 8 bases. This CDR3 is 15 amino acids long. Unmatched junction bases numbered 5, after V lost 4 bases and J lost 1 base. CDR1 is LNHDA, CDR2 SQIVND, per germline (reference sequence). CDR3 bases: TGTGCCAGTAGTAGTACAGGGGGGGTTAACTATGGCTACACCTTC. Translated, it gives CASSSTGGVNYGYTF.

Comments on this clone: Mismatch with germline at one junction end may stem from a read error. The chain has TRBV5-5 and TRBJ2-2; no definite D call. This CDR3 contains 15 residues. Germline-derived CDR1 and CDR2 are SGHKS and YYEKEE (reference sequence). CDR3 nucleotide sequence: TGTGCCAGCAGGTTGGCGCTCCTGGGGACCGGGGAGCTGTTTTTT. Amino acids: CASRLALLGTGELFF.

This sequence joins TRBV7-9 and TRBJ2-5, with no clear D. The CDR3 has 15 amino acids. V was shortened by 4 bases and J by 1 base, with 13 bases between the two germline ends. Germline V CDR1 and CDR2: SEHNR, FQNEAQ (reference sequence). Here the CDR3 DNA reads TGTGCCAGCAGCTCAGCCGACGGGCCCCAAGAGACCCAGTACTTC. Protein sequence: CASSSADGPQETQYF.

The chain carries TRBV5-5 and TRBJ2-6, with D perhaps TRBD1 or TRBD2 (5 bases each). This CDR3 has 16 residues. The germline V and J ends were trimmed by 8 bases and 2 bases, with 17 bases remaining between them. Germline V gives CDR1 SGHKS, CDR2 YYEKEE (reference sequence). The CDR3 is CASRSMGETGANVLTF. The CDR3 DNA reads as TGTGCCAGTCGCTCCATGGGGGAAACTGGGGCCAACGTCCTGACTTTC.

The chain uses TRBV6-5 and TRBJ1-3; 10 nucleotides line up with TRBD1. J was trimmed by 4 bases and V by 5 bases; bases with no gene match: 5. From germline, CDR1 is MNHEY and CDR2 SVGAGI. The CDR3 contains 15 residues. The CDR3 is CASSIGQGEGNTIYF. CDR3 sequence (DNA): TGTGCCAGCAGTATCGGACAGGGGGAAGGAAACACCATATATTTT.

The chain couples TRBV28 to TRBJ2-7, with 9 bases fitting TRBD2. Trimming at V came to 5 bases and at J to 0 bases, leaving 17 bases not matched to a gene. Germline assignment: CDR1 MDHEN and CDR2 SYDVKM. CDR3 length: 19 amino acids. This chain's CDR3 is CASSPSASGRFSSSYEQYF. DNA of the CDR3: TGTGCCAGCAGTCCTTCAGCGAGCGGGAGGTTTTCCAGCTCCTACGAGCAGTACTTC. Drawing the rest from reference TRBV28 and TRBJ2-7, the complete variable domain is DVKVTQSSRYLVKRTGEKVFLECVQDMDHENMFWYRQDPGLGLRLIYFSYDVKMKEKGDIPEGYSVSREKKERFSLILESASTNQTSMYLCASSPSASGRFSSSYEQYFGPGTRLTVT.

The V call is TRBV21-1, the J call TRBJ2-2; TRBD2, the D gene given by the table, was not confirmed from the DNA. TRBV21-1 is designated a pseudogene. The CDR3 totals 19 residues. CDR3 sequence: CASSKVDRREGGATGELFF. For the CDR3, the DNA is TGTGCCAGCAGCAAAGTGGACCGACGGGAGGGGGGTGCCACCGGGGAGCTGTTTTTT.